Listed here are 9 T cell receptor beta chains from one sample, sequenced in a study of T cells after posttransplantation cyclophosphamide. Clones were sequenced by immunoSEQ multiplex PCR, and TCRdb holds only the in-frame ones, with some missing. The sample contains 15,000 to 20,000 clones, roughly 92% of which appear only once. Cyclophosphamide on days +3 and +4 followed busulfan-fludarabine conditioning and a marrow graft. Sample: CD4+ T cells sorted from blood, taken after allogeneic stem cell transplant with posttransplant cyclophosphamide. Receptor source: a male patient between 55 and 70 years old who received an allogeneic stem cell transplant from a related donor and was CMV-positive. Some of these T cells may belong to the graft donor.

The rearrangement joins TRBV2 to TRBJ2-5; the D is unclear. The CDR3 totals 12 residues. The germline V gene has CDR1 SNHLY and CDR2 FYNNEI. Trimming shortened V by 7 bases and J by 3 bases, and 9 bases separated the two germline ends. CDR3 region: CASIRVEETQYF. In nucleotides, the CDR3 is TGTGCCAGCATCCGGGTGGAAGAGACCCAGTACTTC.

This chain joins TRBV6-6 and TRBJ1-2, with 7 bases that match TRBD1. J gave up 8 bases and V 3 bases, and 3 bases lay outside the gene matches. The CDR3 contains 12 residues. CDR1 is MNHNY and CDR2 is SVGAGI in the germline V gene (reference sequence). The CDR3 protein is CASSYTGEGYTF. CDR3 in DNA: TGTGCCAGCAGTTATACAGGGGAGGGCTACACCTTC.

The chain joins TRBV6-5 to TRBJ2-7, with TRBD2 matching 8 bases. The CDR3 is 16 amino acids. The V and J ends lost 2 bases and 4 bases, in that order; junction bases with no gene match: 10. The germline CDR1 and CDR2 sequences are MNHEY and SVGAGI. The chain's CDR3 is CASSYGGTGGTYEQYF. The CDR3 DNA reads as TGTGCCAGCAGTTACGGGGGGACGGGGGGGACATACGAGCAGTACTTC.

This rearrangement joins TRBV7-2 to TRBJ1-2, with 7 positions matching TRBD1. Trimming took 0 bases from V and 4 from J; bases not matched to a gene: 5. Germline CDR1 reads SGHTA; CDR2 reads FQGNSA. There are 15 residues in the CDR3. CDR3 nucleotides: TGTGCCAGCAGCTTAGCGTCCAGGGGGGTCTATGGCTACACCTTC. It yields the protein CASSLASRGVYGYTF.

The chain has TRBV2 and TRBJ2-1; 10 bases are shared with TRBD2. The CDR3 has 16 residues. Germline loops: CDR1 SNHLY, CDR2 FYNNEI. V lost 3 bases to trimming and J lost 8 bases; unmatched junction nucleotides: 10. This chain's CDR3 is CASSDRSGGASDEQFF. The CDR3 nucleotides read TGTGCCAGCAGTGACAGGAGCGGGGGGGCCTCAGATGAGCAGTTCTTC.

The rearrangement links TRBV30 to TRBJ1-6; the match to TRBD1 covers 10 bases. Trimming took 4 bases from V and 9 from J; bases not matched to a gene: 3. This CDR3 is 13 amino acids long. Per germline, CDR1 GTSNPN and CDR2 SVGIG (reference sequence). CDR3 sequence (DNA): TGTGCCTGGACGGGACAGGGGCTTTCACCCCTCCACTTT. It encodes CAWTGQGLSPLHF.

The rearrangement uses TRBV28 and TRBJ1-3, with 8 bases lining up with TRBD1. This CDR3 has 15 residues. Germline CDR1 and CDR2: MDHEN and SYDVKM. V shed 6 bases, J shed 4 bases, and the junction held 8 bases outside the gene matches. For the CDR3, the DNA is TGTGCCAGCAGCCTGGGACAGGCCTTCGGAAACACCATATATTTT. Its protein product is CASSLGQAFGNTIYF.

The chain has TRBV19 and TRBJ1-1; 10 nucleotides agree with TRBD1. V was clipped by 10 bases and J by 7 bases; unmatched bases: 3. In germline, CDR1 is LNHDA, CDR2 SQIVND (reference sequence). The CDR3 has 11 residues. The CDR3 DNA follows: TGTGCCACCGGGACAGGGGTTGAAGCTTTCTTT. It codes for CATGTGVEAFF. The whole variable domain, filled in from reference TRBV19 and TRBJ1-1, reads DGGITQSPKYLFRKEGQNVTLSCEQNLNHDAMYWYRQDPGQGLRLIYYSQIVNDFQKGDIAEGYSVSREKKESFPLTVTSAQKNPTAFYLCATGTGVEAFFGQGTRLTVV.

The V and J genes are TRBV19 and TRBJ1-1; no reliable D call. The germline V gene encodes CDR1 LNHDA and CDR2 SQIVND (reference sequence). This CDR3 comprises 13 residues. V was pared by 1 base and J by 6 bases, with 9 bases between. The CDR3 spells CASSIGREAEAFF. CDR3 DNA sequence: TGTGCCAGTAGTATAGGCCGGGAAGCTGAAGCTTTCTTT. Together with reference TRBV19 and TRBJ1-1, the CDR3 gives the full variable domain: DGGITQSPKYLFRKEGQNVTLSCEQNLNHDAMYWYRQDPGQGLRLIYYSQIVNDFQKGDIAEGYSVSREKKESFPLTVTSAQKNPTAFYLCASSIGREAEAFFGQGTRLTVV.